This TCR beta chain was profiled in a study of control samples from healthy donors and cancer patients. V was clipped by 1 base and J by 6 bases; unmatched bases: 9. The V gene's germline CDR1 is LGHDT and CDR2 YNNKEL (reference sequence). This CDR3 has 16 amino acids. Using immunoSEQ multiplex PCR, the repertoire was profiled, and TCRdb retains in-frame clones only, with some absent. The sample gives some 120,000 clones, 90% of which show up once; 2% to 2.5% is in the top ten. Sequenced material: blood. This chain joins TRBV3-1 (or the pseudogene TRBV3-2) and TRBJ2-1; 7 bases are shared with TRBD2. This clonotype was obtained from a man between 18 and 29 years old in good health. CDR3 in amino acids: CASSQALATSVNEQFF. Written as DNA, the CDR3 is TGTGCCAGCAGCCAAGCACTAGCGACGTCGGTCAATGAGCAGTTCTTC.